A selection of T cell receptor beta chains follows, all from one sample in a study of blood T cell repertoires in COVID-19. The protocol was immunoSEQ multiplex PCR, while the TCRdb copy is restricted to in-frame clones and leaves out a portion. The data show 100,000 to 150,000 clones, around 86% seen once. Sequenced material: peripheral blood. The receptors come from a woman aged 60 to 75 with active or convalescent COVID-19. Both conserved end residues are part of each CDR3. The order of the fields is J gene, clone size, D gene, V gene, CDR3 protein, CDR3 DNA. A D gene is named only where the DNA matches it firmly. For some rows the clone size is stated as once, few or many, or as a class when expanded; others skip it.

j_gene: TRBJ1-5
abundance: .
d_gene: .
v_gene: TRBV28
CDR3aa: CASSLSPVTGLNQPQHF
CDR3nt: TGTGCCAGCAGTCTATCGCCGGTTACAGGGCTCAATCAGCCCCAGCATTTT

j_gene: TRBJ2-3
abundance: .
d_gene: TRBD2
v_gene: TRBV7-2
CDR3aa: CASSLAPLAGVDRDTQYF
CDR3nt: TGTGCCAGCAGCTTAGCACCGCTAGCGGGGGTAGACAGAGATACGCAGTATTTT

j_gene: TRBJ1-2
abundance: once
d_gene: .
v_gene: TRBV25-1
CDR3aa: CASSVPQVWIRIDGYTF
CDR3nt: TGTGCCAGCAGTGTCCCCCAGGTATGGATAAGGATCGATGGCTACACCTTC

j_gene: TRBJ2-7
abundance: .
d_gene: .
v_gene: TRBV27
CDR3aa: CASSLGAAQGASNEQYF
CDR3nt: TGTGCCAGCAGTTTAGGGGCCGCCCAAGGCGCTTCTAACGAGCAGTACTTC

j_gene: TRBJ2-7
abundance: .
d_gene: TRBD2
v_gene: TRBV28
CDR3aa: CASPGGGSSYEQYF
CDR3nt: TGTGCCAGCCCCGGGGGGGGGAGCTCCTACGAGCAGTACTTC

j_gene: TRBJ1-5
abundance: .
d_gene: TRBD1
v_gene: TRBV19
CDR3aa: CASSTDRESNQPQHF
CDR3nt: TGTGCCAGTAGTACGGACAGGGAAAGCAATCAGCCCCAGCATTTT

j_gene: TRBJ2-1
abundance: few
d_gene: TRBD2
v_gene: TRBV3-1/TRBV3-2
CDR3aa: CASSQVLAGGPNEQFF
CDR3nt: TGTGCCAGCAGCCAAGTACTAGCGGGGGGGCCCAATGAGCAGTTCTTC

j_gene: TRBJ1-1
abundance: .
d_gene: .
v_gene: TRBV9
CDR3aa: CASSATGYTEAFF
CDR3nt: TGTGCCAGCAGCGCAACAGGGTACACTGAAGCTTTCTTT

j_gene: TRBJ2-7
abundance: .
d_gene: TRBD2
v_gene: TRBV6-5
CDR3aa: CASSLSGSGDYEQYF
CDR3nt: TGTGCCAGCAGTCTTAGCGGGTCTGGCGACTACGAGCAGTACTTC

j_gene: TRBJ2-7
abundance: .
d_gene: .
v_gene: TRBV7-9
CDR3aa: CASSFAGAYEQYF
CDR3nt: TGTGCCAGCAGCTTTGCCGGGGCCTACGAGCAGTACTTC

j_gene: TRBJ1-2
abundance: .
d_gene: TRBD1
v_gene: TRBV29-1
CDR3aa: CSAAGTGGYYGYTF
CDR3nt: TGCAGCGCAGCCGGGACAGGGGGTTACTATGGCTACACCTTC

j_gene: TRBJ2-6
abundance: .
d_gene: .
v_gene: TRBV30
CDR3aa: CAWSVRDFWSSGANVLTF
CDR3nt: TGTGCCTGGAGTGTAAGAGATTTTTGGAGCTCTGGGGCCAACGTCCTGACTTTC

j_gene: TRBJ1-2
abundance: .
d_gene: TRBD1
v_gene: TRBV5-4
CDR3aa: CASSFPGTGGSGYTF
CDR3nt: TGTGCCAGCAGCTTTCCCGGGACAGGGGGATCTGGCTACACCTTC

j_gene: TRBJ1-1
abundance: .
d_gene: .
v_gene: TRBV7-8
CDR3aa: CASSLARVTEAFF
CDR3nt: TGTGCCAGCAGCTTAGCCAGGGTTACTGAAGCTTTCTTT

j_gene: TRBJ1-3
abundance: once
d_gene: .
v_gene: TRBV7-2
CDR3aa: CASSPGGTGGNTIYF
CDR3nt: TGTGCCAGCAGCCCGGGGGGGACGGGTGGAAACACCATATATTTT

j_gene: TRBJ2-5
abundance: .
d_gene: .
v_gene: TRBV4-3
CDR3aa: CASSSVGGAGETQYF
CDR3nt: TGCGCCAGCAGTTCTGTTGGAGGGGCGGGAGAGACCCAGTACTTC

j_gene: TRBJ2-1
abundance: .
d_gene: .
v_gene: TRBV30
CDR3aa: CAWSPRPGQIYYNEQFF
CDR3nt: TGTGCCTGGAGTCCCCGACCGGGACAAATATACTACAATGAGCAGTTCTTC

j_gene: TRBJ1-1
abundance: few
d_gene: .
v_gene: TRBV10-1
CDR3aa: CASSDQATGNTEAFF
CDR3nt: TGCGCCAGCAGTGATCAAGCGACAGGGAACACTGAAGCTTTCTTT

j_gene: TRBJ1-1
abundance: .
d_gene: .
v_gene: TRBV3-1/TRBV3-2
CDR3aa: CASSQESVRGSTEAFF
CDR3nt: TGTGCCAGCAGCCAAGAATCCGTTCGGGGTTCCACTGAAGCTTTCTTT

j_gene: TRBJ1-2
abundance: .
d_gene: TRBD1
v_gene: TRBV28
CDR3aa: CASSPWGTGNRDGYTF
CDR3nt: TGTGCCAGCAGTCCGTGGGGGACAGGGAATCGGGACGGCTACACCTTC

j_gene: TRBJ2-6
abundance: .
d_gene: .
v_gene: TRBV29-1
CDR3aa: CSVVSSGPGANVLTF
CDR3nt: TGCAGCGTTGTGTCCTCAGGGCCTGGGGCCAACGTCCTGACTTTC

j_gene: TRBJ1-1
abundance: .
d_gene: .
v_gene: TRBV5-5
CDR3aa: CASSSRWGQSVTEAFF
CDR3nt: TGTGCCAGCAGCTCTCGGTGGGGGCAGTCCGTGACTGAAGCTTTCTTT

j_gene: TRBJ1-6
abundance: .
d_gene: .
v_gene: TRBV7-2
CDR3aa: CASSSGTLRPLHF
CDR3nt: TGTGCCAGCAGCAGCGGGACACTCCGACCCCTCCACTTT

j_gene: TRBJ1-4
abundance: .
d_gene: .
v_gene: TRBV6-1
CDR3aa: CASSYPNEKLFF
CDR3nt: TGTGCCAGCAGTTATCCTAATGAAAAACTGTTTTTT

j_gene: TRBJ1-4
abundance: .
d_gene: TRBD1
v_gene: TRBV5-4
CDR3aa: CASSKPGGPNEKLFF
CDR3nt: TGTGCCAGCAGCAAGCCAGGGGGGCCTAATGAAAAACTGTTTTTT

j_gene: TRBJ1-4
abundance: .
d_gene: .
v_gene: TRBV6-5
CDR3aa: CASSFTTQGNEKLFF
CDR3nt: TGTGCCAGCAGTTTTACCACCCAGGGAAATGAAAAACTGTTTTTT

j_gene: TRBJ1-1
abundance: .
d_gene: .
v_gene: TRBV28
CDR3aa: CASSFGGPTEAFF
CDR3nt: TGTGCCAGCAGTTTTGGGGGCCCCACTGAAGCTTTCTTT

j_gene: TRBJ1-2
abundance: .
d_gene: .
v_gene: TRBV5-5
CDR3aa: CASSARTVHGYTF
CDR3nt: TGTGCCAGCAGCGCCCGGACAGTTCATGGCTACACCTTC

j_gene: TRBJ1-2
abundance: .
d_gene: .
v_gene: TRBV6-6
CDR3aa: CAAESPYGYTF
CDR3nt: TGTGCCGCTGAGAGCCCCTATGGCTACACCTTC

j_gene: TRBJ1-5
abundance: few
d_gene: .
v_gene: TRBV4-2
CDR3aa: CASSQDPQGGRQPQHF
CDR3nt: TGTGCCAGCAGCCAAGATCCCCAGGGCGGAAGGCAGCCCCAGCATTTT

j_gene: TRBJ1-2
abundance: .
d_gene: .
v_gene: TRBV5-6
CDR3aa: CASSFSRAGETF
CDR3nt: TGTGCCAGCAGCTTCTCCAGGGCAGGTGAGACCTTC

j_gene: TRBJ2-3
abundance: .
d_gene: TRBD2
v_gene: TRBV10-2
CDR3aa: CASRLTSGGDGDTQYF
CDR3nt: TGCGCCAGCAGGTTGACTAGCGGGGGGGATGGAGATACGCAGTATTTT

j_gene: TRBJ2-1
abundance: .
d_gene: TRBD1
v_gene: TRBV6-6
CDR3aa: CASSYDRVAYNEQFF
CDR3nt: TGTGCCAGCAGTTACGACAGGGTAGCTTACAATGAGCAGTTCTTC

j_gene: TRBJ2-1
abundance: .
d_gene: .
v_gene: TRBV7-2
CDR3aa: CASSFEGLLYNEQFF
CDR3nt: TGTGCCAGCAGCTTCGAGGGACTCCTCTACAATGAGCAGTTCTTC

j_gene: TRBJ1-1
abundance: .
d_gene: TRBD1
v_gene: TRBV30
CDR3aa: CAWRRGPLNTEAFF
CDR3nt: TGTGCCTGGAGAAGGGGGCCCTTGAACACTGAAGCTTTCTTT

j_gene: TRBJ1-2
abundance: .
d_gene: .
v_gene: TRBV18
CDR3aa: CASSVRKDSAYGYTF
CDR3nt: TGTGCCAGCTCAGTCAGAAAGGACAGTGCCTATGGCTACACCTTC

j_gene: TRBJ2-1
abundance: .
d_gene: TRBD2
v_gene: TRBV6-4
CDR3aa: CASSETSGSYNEQFF
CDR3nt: TGTGCCAGCAGTGAAACTAGCGGCTCCTACAATGAGCAGTTCTTC

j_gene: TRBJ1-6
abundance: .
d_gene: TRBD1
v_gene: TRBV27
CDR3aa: CASSWDRGIGSPLHF
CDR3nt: TGTGCCAGCAGTTGGGACAGGGGAATCGGTTCACCCCTCCACTTT

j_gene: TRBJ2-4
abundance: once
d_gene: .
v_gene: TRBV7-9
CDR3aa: CASSPTVSAKNIQYF
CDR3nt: TGTGCCAGCAGCCCGACTGTTTCAGCCAAAAACATTCAGTACTTC

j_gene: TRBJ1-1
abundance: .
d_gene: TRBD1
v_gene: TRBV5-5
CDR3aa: CASSPRAGGTEAFF
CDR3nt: TGTGCCAGCAGCCCGAGGGCAGGGGGCACTGAAGCTTTCTTT

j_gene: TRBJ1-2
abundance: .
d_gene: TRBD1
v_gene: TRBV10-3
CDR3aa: CAISESGQGNGYTF
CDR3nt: TGTGCCATCAGTGAGTCTGGACAGGGGAATGGCTACACCTTC

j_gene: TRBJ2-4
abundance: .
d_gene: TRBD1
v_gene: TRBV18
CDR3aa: CASSPGTGSLANIQYF
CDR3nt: TGTGCCAGCTCACCTGGGACAGGTAGCCTCGCAAACATTCAGTACTTC

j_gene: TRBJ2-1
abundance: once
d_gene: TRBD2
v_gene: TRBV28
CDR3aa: CASRASGGALEQFF
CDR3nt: TGTGCCAGCAGGGCTAGCGGGGGGGCCTTGGAGCAGTTCTTC

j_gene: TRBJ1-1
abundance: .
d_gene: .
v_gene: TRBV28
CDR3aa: CASSGGGPEAFF
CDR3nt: TGTGCCAGCAGCGGGGGGGGGCCTGAAGCTTTCTTT

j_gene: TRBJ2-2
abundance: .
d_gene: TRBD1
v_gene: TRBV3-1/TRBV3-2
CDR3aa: CASSRGQGSTGELFF
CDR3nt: TGTGCCAGCAGCCGCGGACAGGGGAGCACCGGGGAGCTGTTTTTT

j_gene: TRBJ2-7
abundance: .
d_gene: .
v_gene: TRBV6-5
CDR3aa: CASPRGNYEQYF
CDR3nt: TGTGCCAGTCCCCGGGGGAACTACGAGCAGTACTTC

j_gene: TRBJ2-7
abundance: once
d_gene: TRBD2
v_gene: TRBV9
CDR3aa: CASSVPIPGLAEEFTIYEQYF
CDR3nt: TGTGCCAGCAGCGTTCCAATACCGGGACTAGCGGAAGAGTTCACAATCTACGAGCAGTACTTC

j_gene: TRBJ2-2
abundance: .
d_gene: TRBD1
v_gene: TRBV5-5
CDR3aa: CASQTGSFANTGELFF
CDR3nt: TGTGCCTCTCAGACAGGGTCGTTCGCGAACACCGGGGAGCTGTTTTTT

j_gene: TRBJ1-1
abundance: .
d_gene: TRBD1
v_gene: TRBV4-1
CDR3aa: CASSQTTGVNTEAFF
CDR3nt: TGCGCCAGCAGCCAGACGACAGGGGTGAACACTGAAGCTTTCTTT

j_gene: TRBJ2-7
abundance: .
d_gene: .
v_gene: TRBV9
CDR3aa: CASSVGQEPSYEQYF
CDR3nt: TGTGCCAGCAGCGTAGGGCAGGAACCTTCCTACGAGCAGTACTTC